This T cell receptor beta chain was recorded in a study of blood T cell repertoires in COVID-19 (dated by TCRdb to about 2020). In the study overall: Samples from collaborators originated in the United States, Italy and Spain and spanned both the acute and convalescent phases of COVID-19. The prospective study material was composed of cDNA or gDNA derived from T cells, B-cell-depleted T cells, or PBMCs. A de-identified subject ID, COVID-19 status, age in years and sex were almost always included in the sample metadata. A freely available public database, intended as a resource for researchers studying the immune response to SARS-CoV-2, is where the repertoires were released. Deeply sampled blood TCRbeta repertoires from subjects exposed to, actively infected with, or recovered from COVID-19 were included in the dataset. Where available, HLA class I and class II types were obtained from metadata supplied by the sample provider rather than from assay-based typing. The samples were drawn from two sources: the first 160 participants of the ongoing ImmuneRACE study, and 950 to 1,500 subjects contributed by 6 global collaborators. Broad study findings and their caveats: The quantity of clinical and demographic metadata differed by source and by participant and was supplied without curation.

Collaborating institutions collected whole blood in K2EDTA tubes following their own protocols. For TCRbeta analysis, collaborators shipped samples in one of three forms: frozen whole blood, isolated PBMCs, or DNA extracted from either of those sample types. The immunoSEQ Assay, a bias-controlled multiplex PCR, was used to amplify TCRbeta CDR3 regions from genomic DNA. The original methods were these. Within the assay, amplification of reference gene primers was used to estimate how many nucleated cells each sample contained. To quantify the absolute abundance of each unique TCRbeta CDR3 rearrangement, sequence reads were collapsed and filtered. Productive Simpson clonality was computed per sample as the square root of Simpson's diversity index over productive rearrangements. This is the immuneACCESS table as TCRdb keeps it, with only in-frame sequences that have V and J called. A part of the clones is gone; compared with another copy, unresolved V genes explain less than half, and the rest is unexplained. That table furnishes V, J and clone size, whereas the DNA furnished D and trimming. In this sample the table shows about 100,000 clones, around four fifths of which occur a single time. 9.5% to 13% of the sample comes from the top ten.

The CDR3 has 16 amino acids, counting the end cysteine and phenylalanine. Only the CDR3 region is kept as DNA, spanning 48 bases read in frame from base 1. Trimming removed 4 bases from V and 4 bases from J, leaving 18 bases between the germline ends. CDR1 and CDR2 were assigned from the germline V gene as SGDLS and YYNGEE. On this clone: Its antigen target is currently unknown. The record has no base qualities; no much larger clone is one base away.

The sample taken for sequencing was peripheral blood. The chain employs TRBV9 and TRBJ1-3; 6 matching bases give a weak D call of TRBD1. This sequence was found in a woman in her seventies with acute or convalescent COVID-19. The DNA sequence is given as TGTGCCAGCAGCTTCGAGCCAGGGGAATCGGGAAACACCATATATTTT. Its product reads: CASSFEPGESGNTIYF.